Here is one T cell receptor beta chain with its context. The antigen remains unidentified. For every subset, genomic DNA was evenly distributed across several immunoSEQ plates. In the sorted-subset replicate PCRs, roughly 210 ng DNA, roughly 30,000 T cell genomes, was used. The method was immunoSEQ multiplex PCR; TCRdb's version includes in-frame clones alone and lacks a portion of them. The table records more than 2 million clones, around 95% of them present only once. Donors included only healthy HIV-negative adults lacking recent acute infections or vaccinations. Trimming cost V 1 base and J 4 bases; bases outside gene matches: 13. CDR1 and CDR2 from the germline V gene are SGHTA and FQGNSA. The CDR3 is made up of 18 amino acids. The source of the sample is a study of shared clonotypes between healthy human individuals. Study-wide results and caveats: Memory subsets generally showed smaller estimated richness than naive subsets did.

This TCR was sampled from a young man in good health. Sequencing was performed on naive CD4+ T cells sorted from blood. Sample subset: CD45RA+ positively selected. V and J are TRBV7-2 and TRBJ2-5, with 9 positions matching TRBD2. The CDR3 sequence is CASSLVAASGKRGETQYF. The CDR3 DNA reads as TGTGCCAGCAGCTTAGTAGCAGCTAGCGGGAAGAGGGGAGAGACCCAGTACTTC.